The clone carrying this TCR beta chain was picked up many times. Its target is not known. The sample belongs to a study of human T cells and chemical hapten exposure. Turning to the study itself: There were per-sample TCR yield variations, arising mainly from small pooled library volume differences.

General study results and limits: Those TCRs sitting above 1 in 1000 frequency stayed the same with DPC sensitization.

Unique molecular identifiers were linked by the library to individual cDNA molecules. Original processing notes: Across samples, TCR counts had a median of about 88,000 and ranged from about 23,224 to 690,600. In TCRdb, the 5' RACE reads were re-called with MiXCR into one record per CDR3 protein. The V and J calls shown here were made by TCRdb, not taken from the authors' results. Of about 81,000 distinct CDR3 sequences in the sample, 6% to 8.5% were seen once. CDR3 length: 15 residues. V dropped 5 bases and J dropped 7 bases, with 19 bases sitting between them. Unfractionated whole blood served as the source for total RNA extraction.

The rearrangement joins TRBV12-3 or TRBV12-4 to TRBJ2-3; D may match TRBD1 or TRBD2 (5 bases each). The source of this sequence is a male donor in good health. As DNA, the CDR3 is TGTGCCAGCAGTCCCGGACACTCTAGCTTGAATACGCAGTATTTT. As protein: CASSPGHSSLNTQYF.